Each of the 8 T cell receptor beta chains below was sequenced from the same sample in a study of cytomegalovirus exposure and HLA in healthy donors. Measured with immunoSEQ multiplex PCR; TCRdb has only the in-frame clones, and not every one. The sample shows 200,000 or so clones, more than 80% of them seen only once. Sample: PBMCs. Receptors originate from a man between 18 and 35 years old in good health and CMV-seropositive.

The chain couples TRBV2 to TRBJ2-6, with D perhaps TRBD1 (5 bases). The germline V gene encodes CDR1 SNHLY and CDR2 FYNNEI. V gave up 5 bases and J gave up 2 bases, with 10 bases separating them. This CDR3 is 15 amino acids long. This chain's CDR3 is CASSSGLPGANVLTF. The CDR3 region has the DNA TGTGCCAGCAGTTCAGGGCTCCCTGGGGCCAACGTCCTGACTTTC. The full variable domain, with the rest looked up from reference TRBV2 and TRBJ2-6, is EPEVTQTPSHQVTQMGQEVILRCVPISNHLYFYWYRQILGQKVEFLVSFYNNEISEKSEIFDDQFSVERPDGSNFTLKIRSTKLEDSAMYFCASSSGLPGANVLTFGAGSRLTVL.

V and J are TRBV7-8 and TRBJ1-5, with TRBD1 matching over 12 bases. CDR1 is SGHVS and CDR2 is FQNEAQ in the germline V gene. The CDR3 is 15 residues long. Unmatched junction bases numbered 4, after V lost 4 bases and J lost 6 bases. CDR3 sequence (DNA): TGTGCCAGCAGCTCGGGACAGGGGGCGAGTCAGCCCCAGCATTTT. Translated, it gives CASSSGQGASQPQHF.

The rearrangement links TRBV28 to TRBJ2-3; TRBD2 aligns across 9 bases. The V gene's germline CDR1 is MDHEN and CDR2 SYDVKM. J lost 4 bases, V lost 2 bases, and 4 bases had no gene match. The CDR3 has 15 amino acids. The CDR3 protein is CASSLLAGISDTQYF. CDR3 DNA: TGTGCCAGCAGTTTACTAGCGGGAATCTCAGATACGCAGTATTTT.

This clone was found a few times. V is TRBV19 and J is TRBJ1-5, with TRBD1 matching 8 bases. The CDR3 loop spans 15 amino acids. Germline CDR1 and CDR2: LNHDA and SQIVND (reference sequence). Trimming at V came to 1 base and at J to 7 bases, leaving 6 bases not matched to a gene. The CDR3 coding sequence is TGTGCCAGTAGTATAGCGGCGGCAGGGGGCCAGCCCCAGCATTTT. It specifies CASSIAAAGGQPQHF.

This clone was seen a few times. The genes are TRBV9 and TRBJ2-2; D is unclear. Germline values: CDR1 SGDLS, CDR2 YYNGEE. The CDR3 covers 14 residues. With 0 bases removed from V and 3 bases from J, the gap between germline ends came to 6 bases. CDR3 residues: CASSVAVYTGELFF. In DNA, the CDR3 is TGTGCCAGCAGCGTAGCGGTCTACACCGGGGAGCTGTTTTTT.

This sequence joins TRBV29-1 and TRBJ2-7, with 11 bases lining up with TRBD1. Germline V gene lookup returns CDR1 SQVTM and CDR2 ANQGSEA. The ends lost 7 bases at V and 4 bases at J; junction bases unmatched: 3. The CDR3 is made up of 12 amino acids. The CDR3 DNA reads TGCAGCGGGGGGGACAGGGGGTACGAGCAGTACTTC. Its protein product is CSGGDRGYEQYF.

With respect to this clone: The sample contains more than one DNA sequence encoding this CDR3. The chain carries TRBV2 and TRBJ2-6, with no clear D. This CDR3 spans 15 amino acids. V was clipped by 7 bases and J by 0 bases, with 10 bases between them. Germline CDR1 reads SNHLY; CDR2 reads FYNNEI. This CDR3 reads CASMSGLSGANVLTF. As DNA, the CDR3 is TGTGCCAGCATGTCCGGTCTCTCTGGGGCCAACGTCCTGACTTTC.

J is TRBJ1-5 and V is TRBV27, with 7 bases fitting TRBD1. Germline trimming cut 7 bases from V and 6 bases from J; bases unmatched to any gene: 15. There are 16 residues in the CDR3. CDR1 MNHEY and CDR2 SMNVEV come from the germline V gene (reference sequence). CDR3 sequence reads: CASNFSAGTAAQPQHF. For the CDR3, the DNA is TGTGCCAGCAATTTCTCAGCCGGGACAGCGGCTCAGCCCCAGCATTTT.